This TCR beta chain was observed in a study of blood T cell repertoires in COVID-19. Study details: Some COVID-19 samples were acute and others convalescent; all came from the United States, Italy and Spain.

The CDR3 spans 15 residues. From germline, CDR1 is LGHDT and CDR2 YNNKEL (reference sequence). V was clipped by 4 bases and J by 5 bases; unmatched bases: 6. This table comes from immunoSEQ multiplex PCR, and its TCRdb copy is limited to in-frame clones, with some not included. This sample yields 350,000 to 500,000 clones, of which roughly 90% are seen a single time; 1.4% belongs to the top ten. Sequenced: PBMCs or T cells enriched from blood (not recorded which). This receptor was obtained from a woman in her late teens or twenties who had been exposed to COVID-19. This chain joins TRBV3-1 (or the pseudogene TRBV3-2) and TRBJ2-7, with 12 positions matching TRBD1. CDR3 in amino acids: CASSPSGTGGHEQYF. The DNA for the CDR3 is TGTGCCAGCAGCCCTAGCGGGACAGGGGGCCACGAGCAGTACTTC.